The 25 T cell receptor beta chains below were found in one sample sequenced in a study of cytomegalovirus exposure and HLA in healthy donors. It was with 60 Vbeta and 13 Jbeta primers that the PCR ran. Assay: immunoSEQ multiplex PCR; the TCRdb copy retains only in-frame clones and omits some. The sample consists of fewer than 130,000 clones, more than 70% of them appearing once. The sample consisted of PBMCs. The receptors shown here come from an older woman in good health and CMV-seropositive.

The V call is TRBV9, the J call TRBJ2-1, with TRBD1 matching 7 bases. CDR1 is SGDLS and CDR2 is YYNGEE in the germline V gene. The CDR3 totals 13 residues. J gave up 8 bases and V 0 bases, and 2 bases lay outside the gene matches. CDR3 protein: CASSVGQGYEQFF. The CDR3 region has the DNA TGTGCCAGCAGCGTAGGACAGGGATATGAGCAGTTCTTC.

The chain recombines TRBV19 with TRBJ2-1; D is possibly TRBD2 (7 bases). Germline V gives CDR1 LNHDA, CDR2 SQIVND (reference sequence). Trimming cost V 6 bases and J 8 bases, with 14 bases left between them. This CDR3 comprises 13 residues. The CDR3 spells CASRELGGDEQFF. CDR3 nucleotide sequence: TGTGCCAGTAGGGAACTAGGGGGGGATGAGCAGTTCTTC.

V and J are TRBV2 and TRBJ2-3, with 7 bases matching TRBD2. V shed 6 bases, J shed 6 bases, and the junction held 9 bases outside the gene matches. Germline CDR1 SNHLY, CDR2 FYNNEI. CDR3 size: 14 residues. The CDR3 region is CASSIREAHDTQYF. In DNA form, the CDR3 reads TGTGCCAGCAGCATACGGGAGGCCCATGATACGCAGTATTTT.

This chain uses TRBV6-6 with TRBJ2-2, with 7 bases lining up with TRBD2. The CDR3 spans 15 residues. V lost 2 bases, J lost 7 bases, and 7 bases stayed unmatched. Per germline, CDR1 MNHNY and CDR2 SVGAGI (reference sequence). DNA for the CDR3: TGTGCCAGCAGTTACGGCGGGAGTTGGGGCGGGGAGCTGTTTTTT. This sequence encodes CASSYGGSWGGELFF.

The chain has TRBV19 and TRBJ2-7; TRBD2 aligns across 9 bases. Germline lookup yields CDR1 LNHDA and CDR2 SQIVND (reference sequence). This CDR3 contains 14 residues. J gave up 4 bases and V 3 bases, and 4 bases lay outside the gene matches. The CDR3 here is CASSILAGRYEQYF. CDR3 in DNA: TGTGCCAGTAGTATCCTAGCGGGAAGGTACGAGCAGTACTTC.

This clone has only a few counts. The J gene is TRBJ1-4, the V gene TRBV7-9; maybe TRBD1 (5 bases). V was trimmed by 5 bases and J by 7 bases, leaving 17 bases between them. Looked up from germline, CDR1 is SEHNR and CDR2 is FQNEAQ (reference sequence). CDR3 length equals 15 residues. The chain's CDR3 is CASSQMGLPREKLFF. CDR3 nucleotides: TGTGCCAGCAGCCAGATGGGACTGCCCCGTGAAAAACTGTTTTTT.

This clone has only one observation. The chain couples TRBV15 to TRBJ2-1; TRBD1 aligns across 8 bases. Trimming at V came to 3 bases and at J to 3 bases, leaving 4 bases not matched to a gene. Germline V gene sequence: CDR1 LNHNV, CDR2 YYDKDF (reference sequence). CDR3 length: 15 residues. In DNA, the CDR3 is TGTGCCACCAGCAGGAGACAGGGGATCTACAATGAGCAGTTCTTC. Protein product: CATSRRQGIYNEQFF.

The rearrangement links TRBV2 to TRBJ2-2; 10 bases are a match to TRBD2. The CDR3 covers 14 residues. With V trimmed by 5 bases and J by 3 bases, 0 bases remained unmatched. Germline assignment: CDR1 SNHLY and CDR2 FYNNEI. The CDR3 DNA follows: TGTGCCAGCAGTCTAGCGGGAGACACCGGGGAGCTGTTTTTT. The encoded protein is CASSLAGDTGELFF. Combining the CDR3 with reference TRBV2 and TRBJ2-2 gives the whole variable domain EPEVTQTPSHQVTQMGQEVILRCVPISNHLYFYWYRQILGQKVEFLVSFYNNEISEKSEIFDDQFSVERPDGSNFTLKIRSTKLEDSAMYFCASSLAGDTGELFFGEGSRLTVL.

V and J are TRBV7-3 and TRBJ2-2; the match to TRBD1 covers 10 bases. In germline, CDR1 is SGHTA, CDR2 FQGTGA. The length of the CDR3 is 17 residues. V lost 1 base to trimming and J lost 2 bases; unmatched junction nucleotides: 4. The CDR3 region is CASSLSRTGGNTGELFF. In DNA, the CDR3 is TGTGCCAGCAGCTTAAGTAGGACAGGGGGTAACACCGGGGAGCTGTTTTTT.

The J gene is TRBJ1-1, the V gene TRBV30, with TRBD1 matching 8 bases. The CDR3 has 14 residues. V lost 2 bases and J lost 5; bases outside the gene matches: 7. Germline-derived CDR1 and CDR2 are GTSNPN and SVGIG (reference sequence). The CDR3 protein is CAWSSTGVRTEAFF. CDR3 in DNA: TGTGCCTGGAGTTCGACAGGGGTGAGGACTGAAGCTTTCTTT.

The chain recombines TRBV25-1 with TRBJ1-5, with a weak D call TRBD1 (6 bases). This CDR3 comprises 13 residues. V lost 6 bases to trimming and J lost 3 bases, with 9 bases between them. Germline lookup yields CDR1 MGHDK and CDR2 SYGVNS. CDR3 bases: TGTGCCAGCAGCGCAGGGGACAATCAGCCCCAGCATTTT. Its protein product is CASSAGDNQPQHF.

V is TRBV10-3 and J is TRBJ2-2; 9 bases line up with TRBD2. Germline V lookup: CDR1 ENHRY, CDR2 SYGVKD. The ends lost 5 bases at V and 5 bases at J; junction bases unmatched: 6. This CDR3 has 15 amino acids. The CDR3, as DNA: TGTGCCATCAGTTTAGCGGGAGATTGGACCGGGGAGCTGTTTTTT. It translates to CAISLAGDWTGELFF.

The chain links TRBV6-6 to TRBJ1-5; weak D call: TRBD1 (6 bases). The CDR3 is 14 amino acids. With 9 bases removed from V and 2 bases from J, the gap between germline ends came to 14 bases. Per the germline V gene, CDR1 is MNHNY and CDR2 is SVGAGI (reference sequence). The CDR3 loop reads CARKDRRRNQPQHF. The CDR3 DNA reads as TGTGCCAGGAAAGACAGGAGACGCAATCAGCCCCAGCATTTT.

The CDR3 DNA follows: TGTGCCAGCAGCCATTCGCCCCCGCAGGATACGCAGTATTTT. Its protein is CASSHSPPQDTQYF. The rearrangement uses TRBV27 and TRBJ2-3, with D hard to call. V lost 6 bases to trimming and J lost 6 bases, with 16 bases between them. The CDR3 runs to 14 residues. The V gene's germline CDR1 is MNHEY and CDR2 SMNVEV (reference sequence).

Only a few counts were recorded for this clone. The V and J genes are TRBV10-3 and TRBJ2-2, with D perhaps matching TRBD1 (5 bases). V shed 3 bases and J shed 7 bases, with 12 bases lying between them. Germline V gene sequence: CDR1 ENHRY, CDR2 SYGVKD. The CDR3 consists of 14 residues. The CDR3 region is CAISDYQGIGELFF. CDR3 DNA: TGTGCCATCAGTGATTACCAGGGAATCGGGGAGCTGTTTTTT.

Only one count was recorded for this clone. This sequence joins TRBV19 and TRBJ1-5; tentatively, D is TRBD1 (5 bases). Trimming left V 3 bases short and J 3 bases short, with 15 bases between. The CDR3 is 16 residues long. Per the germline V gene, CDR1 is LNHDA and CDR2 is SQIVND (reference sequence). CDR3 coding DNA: TGTGCCAGTAGTATCGGGGGACTGTTGGACAATCAGCCCCAGCATTTT. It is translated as CASSIGGLLDNQPQHF.

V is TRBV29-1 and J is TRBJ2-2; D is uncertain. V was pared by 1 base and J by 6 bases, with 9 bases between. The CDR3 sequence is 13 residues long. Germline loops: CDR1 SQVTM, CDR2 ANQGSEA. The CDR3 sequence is CSVEVISAGELFF. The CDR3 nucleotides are TGCAGCGTTGAAGTAATATCTGCCGGGGAGCTGTTTTTT.

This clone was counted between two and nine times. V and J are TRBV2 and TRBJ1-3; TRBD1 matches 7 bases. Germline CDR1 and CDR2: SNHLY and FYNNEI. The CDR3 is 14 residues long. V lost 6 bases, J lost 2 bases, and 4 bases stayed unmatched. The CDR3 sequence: CASRGGTAGNTIYF. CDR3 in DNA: TGTGCCAGCAGAGGCGGGACAGCTGGAAACACCATATATTTT.

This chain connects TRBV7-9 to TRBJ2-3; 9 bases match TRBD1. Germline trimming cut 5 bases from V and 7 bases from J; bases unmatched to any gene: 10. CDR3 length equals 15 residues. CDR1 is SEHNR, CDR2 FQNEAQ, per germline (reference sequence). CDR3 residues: CASSPGTGLGNTQYF. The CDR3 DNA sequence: TGTGCCAGCAGCCCGGGGACAGGGCTTGGGAATACGCAGTATTTT.

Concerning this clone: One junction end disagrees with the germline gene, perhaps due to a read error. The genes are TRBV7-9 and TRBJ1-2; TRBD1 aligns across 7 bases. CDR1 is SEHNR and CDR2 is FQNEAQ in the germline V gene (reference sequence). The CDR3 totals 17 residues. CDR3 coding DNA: TGTGCCAGCAGGTTAGATATTTCCCGGGACAGAGACTATGGCTACACCTTC. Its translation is CASRLDISRDRDYGYTF.

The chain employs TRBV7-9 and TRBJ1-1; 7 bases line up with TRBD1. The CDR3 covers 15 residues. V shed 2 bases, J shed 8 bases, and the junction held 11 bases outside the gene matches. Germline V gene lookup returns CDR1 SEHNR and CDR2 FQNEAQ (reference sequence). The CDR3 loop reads CASSLSIGGRTEAFF. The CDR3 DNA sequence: TGTGCCAGCAGCTTATCAATAGGGGGCAGGACAGAAGCTTTCTTT.

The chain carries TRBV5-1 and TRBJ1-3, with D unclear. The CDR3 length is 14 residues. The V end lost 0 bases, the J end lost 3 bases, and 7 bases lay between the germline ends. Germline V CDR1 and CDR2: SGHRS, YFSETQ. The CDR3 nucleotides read TGCGCCAGCAGCTTGGATACGGTTGGAAACACCATATATTTT. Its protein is CASSLDTVGNTIYF. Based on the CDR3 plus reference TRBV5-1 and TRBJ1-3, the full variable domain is KAGVTQTPRYLIKTRGQQVTLSCSPISGHRSVSWYQQTPGQGLQFLFEYFSETQRNKGNFPGRFSGRQFSNSRSEMNVSTLELGDSALYLCASSLDTVGNTIYFGEGSWLTVV.

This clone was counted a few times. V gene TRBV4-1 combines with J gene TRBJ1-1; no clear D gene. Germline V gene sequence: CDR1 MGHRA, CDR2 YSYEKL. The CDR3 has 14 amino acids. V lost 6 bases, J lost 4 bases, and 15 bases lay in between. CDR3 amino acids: CASRRSSRGTEAFF. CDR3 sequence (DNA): TGCGCCAGCAGGCGTTCGAGCCGGGGCACTGAAGCTTTCTTT.

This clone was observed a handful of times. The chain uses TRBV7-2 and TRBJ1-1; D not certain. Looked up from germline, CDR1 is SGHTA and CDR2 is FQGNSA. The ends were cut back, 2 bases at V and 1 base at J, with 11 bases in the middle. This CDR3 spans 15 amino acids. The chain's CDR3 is CASSLLPVRNTEAFF. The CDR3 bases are TGTGCCAGCAGCTTATTACCGGTTAGGAACACTGAAGCTTTCTTT.

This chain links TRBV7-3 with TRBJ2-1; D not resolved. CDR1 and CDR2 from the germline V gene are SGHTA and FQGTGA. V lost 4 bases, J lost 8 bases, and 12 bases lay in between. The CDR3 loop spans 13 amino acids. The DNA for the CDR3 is TGTGCCAGCAGCTCGCTTACAGTGGATGAGCAGTTCTTC. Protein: CASSSLTVDEQFF.